The entry below describes one T cell receptor (beta chain). Its antigen is not identified. This sample was taken from a study of T cell responses to AZD1222 COVID-19 vaccine. General observations from the study: Of spike-specific TCRs, nearly half reportedly target regions left unmutated in variants.

This CDR3 spans 14 amino acids. Germline values: CDR1 LNHDA, CDR2 SQIVND (reference sequence). The V and J ends lost 5 bases and 3 bases, in that order; junction bases with no gene match: 4. The table came from immunoSEQ multiplex PCR; TCRdb's copy has only in-frame clones and leaves some out. The sample records about 180,000 clones, 85% to 95% being singletons. The rearrangement joins TRBV19 to TRBJ2-7; TRBD1 matches at 10 bases. The sequences come from peripheral blood, collected 28 days after the second AZD1222 dose. This TCR came from an adult who received the AZD1222 COVID-19 vaccine. The CDR3 nucleotides read TGTGCCAGTAGTGTTCGGGACAGGGGCTACGAGCAGTACTTC. Protein product: CASSVRDRGYEQYF.